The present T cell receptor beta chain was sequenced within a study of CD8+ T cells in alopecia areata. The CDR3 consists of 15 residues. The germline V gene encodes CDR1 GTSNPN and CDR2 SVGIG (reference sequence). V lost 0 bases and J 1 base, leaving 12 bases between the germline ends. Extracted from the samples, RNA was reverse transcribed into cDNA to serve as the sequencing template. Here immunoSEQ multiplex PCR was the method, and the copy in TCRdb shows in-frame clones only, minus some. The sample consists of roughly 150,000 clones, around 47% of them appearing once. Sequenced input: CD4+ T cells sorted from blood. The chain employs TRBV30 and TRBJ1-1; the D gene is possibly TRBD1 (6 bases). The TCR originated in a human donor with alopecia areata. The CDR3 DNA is TGTGCCTGGAGTGTAGGGGGACTCTGGAACACTGAAGCTTTCTTT. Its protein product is CAWSVGGLWNTEAFF. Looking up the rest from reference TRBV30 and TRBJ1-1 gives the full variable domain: SQTIHQWPATLVQPVGSPLSLECTVEGTSNPNLYWYRQAAGRGLQLLFYSVGIGQISSEVPQNLSASRPQDRQFILSSKKLLLSDSGFYLCAWSVGGLWNTEAFFGQGTRLTVV.